The source of this TCR beta chain is a study of OX40 agonist ivuxolimab in advanced cancers. Study at large: Of mixed ages from about 20 to 85 and averaging approximately 60 years, the group was over 80% male. Of the participants, over 30% had some prior anti-PD-1, anti-PD-L1 or anti-CTLA-4 therapy, which was allowed.

The assay was immunoSEQ multiplex PCR, and TCRdb's table has in-frame clones only and misses some. This sample has roughly 10,000 clones, with over 65% found just once. V shed 7 bases, J shed 7 bases, and the junction held 7 bases outside the gene matches. Per germline, CDR1 SNHLY and CDR2 FYNNEI. This CDR3 is 12 amino acids long. Notes on the study in general: In the 0.1 to 3.0 mg/kg range, CD4+ and CD8+ blood T cells had expanded clonally by week 6.

Notes on this clone: The antigen remains undetermined.

The study sampled blood at baseline, cycle 4 day 1, and cycle 7 day 1. The chain is built from TRBV2 and TRBJ2-7; TRBD2 matches 7 bases. This material consisted of CD4+ or CD8+ T cells sorted from blood, taken in a trial of the OX40 agonist ivuxolimab. The source of this sequence is an adult with an advanced solid tumor such as melanoma, head and neck, liver or kidney cancer. CDR3 coding DNA: TGTGCCAGCAACTGGCGGGGGAGAGAGCAGTACTTC. Translated, it gives CASNWRGREQYF. The complete variable domain, with remaining parts taken from reference TRBV2 and TRBJ2-7, reads EPEVTQTPSHQVTQMGQEVILRCVPISNHLYFYWYRQILGQKVEFLVSFYNNEISEKSEIFDDQFSVERPDGSNFTLKIRSTKLEDSAMYFCASNWRGREQYFGPGTRLTVT.